This TCR beta chain was captured in a study of patients and donors after allogeneic stem cell transplantation. This clonotype was detected only once. TCRdb reprocessed the RT-PCR reads with MiXCR, giving one entry per CDR3 protein. The table shows 190,000 or so distinct CDR3 sequences, with 40% to 45% occurring only once. The CDR3 has 15 residues. The V gene's germline CDR1 is LGHNA and CDR2 YSLEER. The V gene end was trimmed by 4 bases and the J gene end by 6 bases; junction bases not matched to a gene: 8. The chain has TRBV4-3 and TRBJ2-1; TRBD2 aligns across 8 bases. Input material: blood, either unsorted or a sorted T cell fraction (not recorded which). The receptor comes from a human donor who was either an allogeneic HSCT recipient or a stem cell or donor lymphocyte infusion donor (not recorded which). It is not recorded whose cells these are; they may come from a transplant donor. In DNA, the CDR3 is TGCGCCAGCAGCCCTGGGACTAGTCGGGGCAATGAGCAGTTCTTC. Protein: CASSPGTSRGNEQFF.